Following are 32 T cell receptor beta chains from one sample sequenced in a study of OX40 agonist ivuxolimab in advanced cancers. Measured with immunoSEQ multiplex PCR; TCRdb has only the in-frame clones, and not every one. The sample lists some 85,000 clones, around 87% occurring once. Material: CD4+ or CD8+ T cells sorted from blood, obtained in a trial of the OX40 agonist ivuxolimab. The origin of the receptors is an adult with an advanced solid tumor such as melanoma, head and neck, liver or kidney cancer.

The rearrangement uses TRBV19 and TRBJ2-1, with D unclear. Germline V gene data show CDR1 as LNHDA and CDR2 as SQIVND (reference sequence). V was clipped by 1 base and J by 8 bases, with 3 bases between them. The CDR3 runs to 11 residues. CDR3 coding DNA: TGTGCCAGTAGTATAGTAGATGAGCAGTTCTTC. This translates into CASSIVDEQFF.

V gene TRBV20-1 combines with J gene TRBJ1-1; no definite D call. This CDR3 comprises 11 residues. V was trimmed by 7 bases and J by 1 base, leaving 7 bases between them. Germline-derived CDR1 and CDR2 are DFQATT and SNEGSKA (reference sequence). This CDR3 is CSVPQNTEAFF. The DNA for the CDR3 is TGCAGTGTTCCCCAGAACACTGAAGCTTTCTTT.

Concerning this clone: A read error may account for a junction end that differs from germline. V gene TRBV4-2 combines with J gene TRBJ2-7; the match to TRBD2 covers 14 bases. The CDR3 is 16 amino acids. The germline V gene encodes CDR1 LGHNA and CDR2 YNFKEQ. The CDR3 DNA reads TGTGCCGGCAGCCCCGGACTAGCGGGAGGTTTATACGAGCAGTACTTC. It yields the protein CAGSPGLAGGLYEQYF.

Only one count was recorded for this clone. The chain combines TRBV11-3 with TRBJ2-1, with D possibly called TRBD1 or TRBD2 (6 bases each). Trimming left V 0 bases short and J 10 bases short, with 19 bases between. The CDR3 has 16 residues. Germline CDR1 and CDR2: SGHNT and YENEEA. CDR3 loop: CASSLEAAGVGGEQFF. The CDR3 DNA reads as TGTGCCAGCAGCTTAGAGGCCGCAGGGGTAGGAGGGGAGCAGTTCTTC. Full variable domain (missing parts from reference TRBV11-3 and TRBJ2-1): EAGVVQSPRYKIIEKKQPVAFWCNPISGHNTLYWYLQNLGQGPELLIRYENEEAVDDSQLPKDRFSAERLKGVDSTLKIQPAELGDSAVYLCASSLEAAGVGGEQFFGPGTRLTVL.

This rearrangement joins TRBV10-1 to TRBJ2-3; perhaps TRBD1 as D (6 bases). Germline V lookup: CDR1 WNHNN, CDR2 SYGVQD (reference sequence). V was pared by 5 bases and J by 1 base, with 10 bases between. This CDR3 contains 14 residues. The CDR3 DNA follows: TGCGCCAGCAGTCGGGACACGGGCACAGATACGCAGTATTTT. Amino acid sequence: CASSRDTGTDTQYF.

This clone was found a few times. The V and J genes are TRBV4-1 and TRBJ1-2; D call uncertain. Germline loops: CDR1 MGHRA, CDR2 YSYEKL. The CDR3 is 15 residues long. Trimming shortened V by 0 bases and J by 3 bases, and 11 bases separated the two germline ends. The CDR3 region has the DNA TGCGCCAGCAGCCAAGATTTTACCGAGCACTATGGCTACACCTTC. The encoded protein is CASSQDFTEHYGYTF.

The genes are TRBV4-3 and TRBJ1-5; D call uncertain. V was shortened by 1 base and J by 0 bases, with 13 bases between the two germline ends. This CDR3 has 17 amino acids. The V gene's germline CDR1 is LGHNA and CDR2 YSLEER. The CDR3 bases are TGCGCCAGCAGCCAAGTCTTCTCCGGCTCTAGCAATCAGCCCCAGCATTTT. Translation: CASSQVFSGSSNQPQHF.

The chain uses TRBV19 and TRBJ2-7; the match to TRBD2 covers 9 bases. CDR3 length: 15 amino acids. The germline gives CDR1 LNHDA, CDR2 SQIVND (reference sequence). Trimming at V came to 6 bases and at J to 4 bases, leaving 10 bases not matched to a gene. This chain's CDR3 is CASRPHSGRRYEQYF. CDR3 nucleotide sequence: TGTGCCAGTAGACCCCACAGCGGGAGGCGATACGAGCAGTACTTC.

The CDR3: CASSGPGGTYEQYF. In DNA, the CDR3 is TGCGCCAGCAGCGGGCCAGGAGGGACCTACGAGCAGTACTTC. The chain uses TRBV5-1 and TRBJ2-7, with D perhaps matching TRBD2 (6 bases). CDR1 is SGHRS, CDR2 YFSETQ, per germline. V was clipped by 4 bases and J by 2 bases, with 13 bases between them. The CDR3 is 14 residues long.

V is TRBV7-6 and J is TRBJ2-2, with a weak D call TRBD1 (5 bases). The germline CDR1 and CDR2 sequences are SGHVS and FNYEAQ. The CDR3 is 13 amino acids. Trimming took off 7 bases at V and 2 bases at J, with 8 bases between the two ends. The CDR3: CASKQGNTGELFF. The CDR3 DNA sequence: TGTGCCAGCAAGCAGGGCAACACCGGGGAGCTGTTTTTT.

V gene TRBV9 combines with J gene TRBJ1-1; 8 bases match TRBD1. The CDR3 totals 18 residues. With 0 bases clipped from V and 6 bases from J, the junction kept 16 bases outside the gene matches. CDR1 is SGDLS, CDR2 YYNGEE, per germline. This chain's CDR3 is CASSVDSGQGILGPEAFF. Here the CDR3 DNA reads TGTGCCAGCAGCGTAGATTCAGGACAGGGTATATTAGGTCCTGAAGCTTTCTTT.

The CDR3 sequence is CASSFSQETQYF. CDR3 in DNA: TGTGCCAGCAGCTTTAGCCAAGAGACCCAGTACTTC. This chain connects TRBV7-6 to TRBJ2-5; the D is unclear. This CDR3 has 12 residues. Germline V gives CDR1 SGHVS, CDR2 FNYEAQ. V lost 3 bases and J 1 base, leaving 3 bases between the germline ends.

The rearrangement links TRBV7-9 to TRBJ1-5; D is possibly TRBD1 (6 bases). Germline assignment: CDR1 SEHNR and CDR2 FQNEAQ (reference sequence). The CDR3 spans 11 residues. CDR3 nucleotides: TGTATCACAGGGAGCAATCAGCCCCAGCATTTT. The encoded protein is CITGSNQPQHF.

The rearrangement joins TRBV5-1 to TRBJ2-5, with no clear D. The CDR3 is 15 amino acids. Trimming pared 1 base from V and 4 bases from J, leaving 14 bases between. The V gene's germline CDR1 is SGHRS and CDR2 YFSETQ. The CDR3, as DNA: TGCGCCAGCAGCTTGTCGCAGCCTCTAACAGAGACCCAGTACTTC. Protein: CASSLSQPLTETQYF. Supplemented by reference TRBV5-1 and TRBJ2-5, the full variable domain reads KAGVTQTPRYLIKTRGQQVTLSCSPISGHRSVSWYQQTPGQGLQFLFEYFSETQRNKGNFPGRFSGRQFSNSRSEMNVSTLELGDSALYLCASSLSQPLTETQYFGPGTRLLVL.

This chain connects TRBV7-8 to TRBJ2-1; 8 nucleotides line up with TRBD2. This CDR3 has 16 amino acids. Per germline, CDR1 SGHVS and CDR2 FQNEAQ. The J segment lost 7 bases and the V segment lost 0 bases, leaving 8 bases of the junction unmatched. The CDR3 reads CASSLAGLGGWNEQFF. In DNA, the CDR3 is TGTGCCAGCAGCTTAGCGGGACTAGGGGGATGGAATGAGCAGTTCTTC.

This chain joins TRBV10-3 and TRBJ2-7; the match to TRBD2 covers 10 bases. Germline CDR1 is ENHRY and CDR2 is SYGVKD. The CDR3 totals 15 residues. Trimming removed 9 bases from V and 3 bases from J; junction bases left unmatched: 11. CDR3 bases: TGTGCCATAGCAGCGGGAGGGCCTCGTTACTACGAGCAGTACTTC. Amino acid sequence: CAIAAGGPRYYEQYF.

The chain uses TRBV5-6 and TRBJ2-7; D is ambiguous. The ends were cut back, 0 bases at V and 6 bases at J, with 13 bases in the middle. The CDR3 is made up of 14 amino acids. From germline, CDR1 is SGHDT and CDR2 YYEEEE. CDR3: CASSLAGGSSEQYF. CDR3 DNA: TGTGCCAGCAGCTTGGCGGGCGGTTCTAGCGAGCAGTACTTC.

V gene TRBV4-2 combines with J gene TRBJ2-2; D call uncertain. The CDR3 spans 15 residues. V was trimmed by 1 base and J by 5 bases, leaving 11 bases between them. The germline V gene encodes CDR1 LGHNA and CDR2 YNFKEQ. CDR3 protein: CASSQGGGRTGELFF. DNA of the CDR3: TGTGCCAGCAGCCAAGGGGGTGGAAGAACCGGGGAGCTGTTTTTT.

The chain employs TRBV27 and TRBJ2-5, with TRBD2 identical over 7 bases. This CDR3 is built from 15 residues. The V and J ends lost 3 bases and 5 bases, in that order; junction bases with no gene match: 9. Germline V gene data show CDR1 as MNHEY and CDR2 as SMNVEV (reference sequence). The CDR3 here is CASSFSGLVQETQYF. CDR3 nucleotide sequence: TGTGCCAGCAGTTTTTCAGGACTAGTCCAGGAGACCCAGTACTTC.

The chain links TRBV7-2 to TRBJ1-5; 7 nucleotides align to TRBD1. The CDR3 runs 17 residues. V lost 5 bases and J lost 0; bases outside the gene matches: 10. Per the germline V gene, CDR1 is SGHTA and CDR2 is FQGNSA. CDR3 nucleotide sequence: TGTGCCAGCAGCCCCCGGGACAGTAGGTATAGCAATCAGCCCCAGCATTTT. Protein: CASSPRDSRYSNQPQHF.

The V and J genes are TRBV19 and TRBJ1-1; TRBD1 is a possible D gene (6 bases). The V gene's germline CDR1 is LNHDA and CDR2 SQIVND (reference sequence). The CDR3 contains 16 residues. Trimming took 4 bases from V and 0 from J, leaving 15 bases between them. The CDR3 region is CASSNIQGPVNTEAFF. The CDR3 DNA follows: TGTGCCAGTAGTAATATTCAGGGGCCCGTGAACACTGAAGCTTTCTTT.

V gene TRBV7-7 combines with J gene TRBJ1-4; tentatively, D is TRBD1 (6 bases). The V gene's germline CDR1 is SSHAT and CDR2 FNYEAQ (reference sequence). Trimming left V 5 bases short and J 7 bases short, with 17 bases between. The CDR3 spans 15 residues. Written as DNA, the CDR3 is TGTGCCAGCAGCCGGACAGTCCGTGAGGGTGAAAAACTGTTTTTT. It yields the protein CASSRTVREGEKLFF. Full variable domain (rest looked up from reference TRBV7-7 and TRBJ1-4): GAGVSQSPRYKVTKRGQDVTLRCDPISSHATLYWYQQALGQGPEFLTYFNYEAQPDKSGLPSDRFSAERPEGSISTLTIQRTEQRDSAMYRCASSRTVREGEKLFFGSGTQLSVL.

This chain joins TRBV2 and TRBJ1-2, with no clear D. Trimming pared 6 bases from V and 8 bases from J, leaving 16 bases between. The CDR3 loop spans 13 amino acids. Germline lookup yields CDR1 SNHLY and CDR2 FYNNEI. The CDR3 DNA is TGTGCCAGCAGGGAGAGCGGGGTGGACGGCTACACCTTC. It translates to CASRESGVDGYTF.

On this clone: One end of the junction is discordant with germline, which a read error may explain. V is TRBV5-1 and J is TRBJ2-7; 8 bases are a match to TRBD1. The CDR3 has 13 amino acids. Germline values: CDR1 SGHRS, CDR2 YFSETQ. In DNA form, the CDR3 reads TGCGCCACTAGCCAGGGGGCCTCCAACGAGCAGTACTTC. Amino acids: CATSQGASNEQYF.

This CDR3 reads CASSQINTGELFF. In DNA, the CDR3 is TGTGCCAGCAGTCAAATTAACACCGGGGAGCTGTTTTTT. J is TRBJ2-2 and V is TRBV6-4; the D is unclear. The CDR3 spans 13 residues. Germline-derived CDR1 and CDR2 are MRHNA and SNTAGT. V was shortened by 5 bases and J by 2 bases, with 6 bases between the two germline ends.

The chain is built from TRBV11-2 and TRBJ2-2; D is possibly TRBD2 (6 bases). V was pared by 1 base and J by 10 bases, with 13 bases between. This CDR3 comprises 14 residues. In germline, CDR1 is SGHAT, CDR2 FQNNGV. CDR3 DNA sequence: TGTGCCAGCAGCTTAGTCCCTGGGGAGGTGGAGCTGTTTTTT. Amino acid sequence: CASSLVPGEVELFF.

This clone was recorded a few times. The chain couples TRBV28 to TRBJ1-2, with D maybe TRBD1 (6 bases). Trimming removed 7 bases at V and 5 bases at J, with 17 bases between. The CDR3 is 14 residues long. The germline V gene has CDR1 MDHEN and CDR2 SYDVKM. CDR3 residues: CASTLGQRKYGYTF. The DNA for the CDR3 is TGTGCCAGCACCCTCGGACAGAGAAAGTATGGCTACACCTTC.

CDR3 sequence reads: CASSIPGQGVNTGELFF. The CDR3 DNA sequence: TGTGCCAGTAGTATACCGGGACAGGGGGTTAACACCGGGGAGCTGTTTTTT. The chain uses TRBV19 and TRBJ2-2; 11 bases line up with TRBD1. Germline CDR1 is LNHDA and CDR2 is SQIVND (reference sequence). With 2 bases clipped from V and 2 bases from J, the junction kept 4 bases outside the gene matches. The CDR3 loop spans 17 amino acids.

This clone was seen only a few times. This chain uses TRBV19 with TRBJ2-7; D might be TRBD2 (6 bases). From germline, CDR1 is LNHDA and CDR2 SQIVND (reference sequence). This CDR3 has 14 amino acids. Trimming pared 5 bases from V and 4 bases from J, leaving 15 bases between. The CDR3 DNA follows: TGTGCCAGTAGTCTCGCGGGGATTGGTTACGAGCAGTACTTC. This gives the protein CASSLAGIGYEQYF.

This clone was found once. J is TRBJ2-7 and V is TRBV9, with TRBD1 matching over 7 bases. Germline V gene lookup returns CDR1 SGDLS and CDR2 YYNGEE. J was trimmed by 2 bases and V by 0 bases; bases with no gene match: 5. The CDR3 length is 15 residues. The CDR3 nucleotides read TGTGCCAGCAGCGTAGTCGAGGGGGCCACCTACGAGCAGTACTTC. This encodes CASSVVEGATYEQYF.

J is TRBJ1-5 and V is TRBV2; D perhaps matches TRBD1 (6 bases). Germline loops: CDR1 SNHLY, CDR2 FYNNEI. CDR3 length: 14 residues. V lost 8 bases and J lost 2, with 13 bases in between. The CDR3 DNA follows: TGTGCCAGCCAAGGGGGGAGCGGCAATCAGCCCCAGCATTTT. Amino acid sequence: CASQGGSGNQPQHF.

V is TRBV7-2 and J is TRBJ2-7; 8 bases are shared with TRBD2. Germline CDR1 SGHTA, CDR2 FQGNSA. Losses at the gene ends were 3 bases for V and 3 bases for J; bases not matched to a gene: 10. CDR3 length: 16 residues. For the CDR3, the DNA is TGTGCCAGCAGCTTTGGGGGGGTAGCGGGGCTCTACGAGCAGTACTTC. As protein: CASSFGGVAGLYEQYF.